Listed below are T cell receptor beta chains from one sample, sequenced in a study of CD8+ T cells in alopecia areata. Clones were sequenced by immunoSEQ multiplex PCR, and TCRdb holds only the in-frame ones, with some missing. The profile shows around 200,000 clones, around 56% of them singletons. The sequencing used CD4+ T cells sorted from blood, collected at week 4, from a patient treated with tofacitinib. Receptor source: a human donor with alopecia areata. Both conserved end residues are trimmed from each CDR3.

v_call	j_call	cdr3_aa
TRBV30	TRBJ2-7	AWSETGLTN
TRBV29-1	TRBJ2-4	SVEGHSKGPQY
TRBV29-1	TRBJ1-1	SVARTGRTMNTEAF
TRBV7-9	TRBJ2-5	ASSLGLEETQY
TRBV2	TRBJ1-5	ASRGQSNQPQH
TRBV7-2	.	ASSLRPGDGGEQY
TRBV20-1	TRBJ2-1	SAKGRF
TRBV29-1	TRBJ2-2	SVAELPTGELF
TRBV7-8	TRBJ1-2	ASSLGVGENYGYT
TRBV4-2	TRBJ2-3	ASSQLSGRWGTDTQY
TRBV6-5	TRBJ1-1	ASSYSWGAANTEAF
TRBV6-5	TRBJ1-1	ASSYSERGTEAF
TRBV5-4	TRBJ2-2	ASSFLRNTGELF
TRBV18	TRBJ2-7	ASSQRGSYEQY
TRBV6-5	TRBJ1-3	ASSYSAESGTIY
TRBV28	TRBJ2-7	ASTRQGLGYEQY
TRBV30	TRBJ2-4	AWSTAGNIQY
TRBV7-2	TRBJ1-2	ASSHRTGGYYGYT
TRBV29-1	TRBJ2-7	SVEDRGLAGVGEQY
TRBV29-1	TRBJ2-7	SVGPGGAYEQY
TRBV4-1	TRBJ1-3	ASSQVRRGNTIY
TRBV15	TRBJ2-5	ATSSPSGRIETQY
TRBV11-2	TRBJ2-5	ASSLERQPQETQY
TRBV7-2	TRBJ1-2	ASSPGVGRTDGYT
TRBV5-4	TRBJ2-7	ASSPGQRTYEQY
TRBV7-9	TRBJ1-4	ASSLAPSLNEKLF
TRBV5-1	TRBJ1-2	ASSLVPGSNGYT
TRBV15	TRBJ2-1	ATSRLGTSGSTDEQF
TRBV29-1	TRBJ2-3	SVGLETPDTQY
TRBV7-9	TRBJ1-1	ASSLEGRGGTEAF
TRBV29-1	TRBJ1-1	SVEEGIRTAEAF
TRBV29-1	TRBJ2-3	SVRQGSDTQY
TRBV19	TRBJ2-7	ASSLDRGSYEQY
TRBV30	TRBJ1-1	AWRAETLNTEAF
TRBV6-5	TRBJ1-5	ASSYRDRGQPQH
TRBV7-9	TRBJ2-7	ASSLLGVEQY
TRBV15	TRBJ2-3	ATSRDPGPTDTQY
TRBV11-2	TRBJ1-2	ASSLSGDGYT
TRBV28	TRBJ2-5	ASSLLGTQY
TRBV7-2	TRBJ2-7	ASSLAAGRGTYEQY
TRBV29-1	TRBJ2-3	SVGGQTSTDTQY
TRBV5-1	TRBJ2-7	ASKMLGGNDEQY
TRBV7-9	TRBJ2-7	ASSPHYEQY
TRBV30	TRBJ1-2	AWGTNYGYT
TRBV29-1	TRBJ2-7	SAGRLLGAQQYEQY
TRBV4-2	TRBJ1-2	ASSQSRPGQDYGYT
TRBV5-6	TRBJ2-4	ASSGENIQY
TRBV4-2	TRBJ2-4	ASSPDRQGRNIQY
TRBV5-4	TRBJ1-5	AGGTGPNQPQH
TRBV29-1	TRBJ1-4	SVVLPGQGNEKLF
TRBV6-6	TRBJ1-2	ASSSVPSAGYGYT
TRBV27	TRBJ2-4	ASSSLAGYNKNIQY
TRBV28	TRBJ1-5	ASSIPSGGGYQPQH
TRBV30	TRBJ1-1	AWSTKDRVGTEAF
TRBV4-3	TRBJ2-1	ASSVRLAGETHNEQF
TRBV5-1	TRBJ2-1	ASSLRTFPNEQF
TRBV5-6	TRBJ2-4	ASSLGSGIQY